Listed below are T cell receptor beta chains from one sample, sequenced in a study of CD8+ T cells in alopecia areata. Sequenced by immunoSEQ multiplex PCR; TCRdb stores in-frame clones only, minus some. The sample lists fewer than 90,000 clones; roughly 51% were seen once. The sequenced material came from NKG2D-high CD8+ T cells sorted from blood. All receptors derive from a human donor with alopecia areata. CDR3s include the opening cysteine and the closing phenylalanine or tryptophan. The D gene is left open where the match is weak. Where a row states a size, it is once, few, many or the class of an expanded clone; other rows omit it.

J gene | clone size | V gene | D gene | CDR3 DNA | CDR3 protein
TRBJ2-2 | few | TRBV29-1 | NA | TGCAGCGTTGATTTTGGGGGATCCGGGGAGCTGTTTTTT | CSVDFGGSGELFF
TRBJ2-2 | few | TRBV14 | NA | TGTGCCAGCAGCCTTCACCAGACCGGGGAGCTGTTTTTT | CASSLHQTGELFF
TRBJ2-2 | few | TRBV5-4 | NA | TGTGCCAGCAGCCCCATGACCGGGGAGCTGTTTTTT | CASSPMTGELFF
TRBJ1-6 | NA | TRBV4-1 | NA | TGCGCCAGCAGCGAGAGGGGCATTATGGCCCTCCACTTT | CASSERGIMALHF
TRBJ2-1 | NA | TRBV4-1 | TRBD2 | TGCGCCAGCAGCCAAGAATGGACGGGGACTAGCGGGTACAATGAGCAGTTCTTC | CASSQEWTGTSGYNEQFF
TRBJ1-3 | NA | TRBV7-8 | NA | TGTGCCAGCAGCTTGGGAGACACCATATATTTT | CASSLGDTIYF
TRBJ2-7 | NA | TRBV29-1 | TRBD2 | TGCAGCGTCCGTAGCGGGGTGACCTACGAGCAGTACTTC | CSVRSGVTYEQYF
TRBJ2-7 | NA | TRBV11-2 | NA | TGTGCCAGCAGCCGGTCCCCCTACGAGCAGTACTTC | CASSRSPYEQYF
TRBJ2-2 | NA | TRBV28 | NA | TGTGCCAGCAGCCCTCCGAGGGCCGGGGAGCTGTTTTTT | CASSPPRAGELFF
TRBJ2-3 | few | TRBV28 | NA | TGTGCCAGCAGCTTTCCCTATGAAACTAGCACAGATACGCAGTATTTT | CASSFPYETSTDTQYF
TRBJ2-3 | few | TRBV5-6 | NA | TGTGCCAGCAGCTTCGCTACGGCCCAGTATTTT | CASSFATAQYF
TRBJ1-2 | NA | TRBV29-1 | NA | TGCAGCGTCCTTTCTTATGGCTACACCTTC | CSVLSYGYTF
TRBJ2-1 | NA | TRBV11-1 | NA | TGTGCCAGCAGCTTCGTTGCGGTCTACTCCTACAATGAGCAGTTCTTC | CASSFVAVYSYNEQFF
TRBJ2-7 | NA | TRBV6-1 | NA | TGTGCCAGTGGGGATTACGAGCAGTACTTC | CASGDYEQYF
TRBJ2-7 | few | TRBV6-1 | TRBD1 | TGTGCCAGCAGTGAAGCCGACAGGGCGAGCTCCTACGAGCAGTACTTC | CASSEADRASSYEQYF
TRBJ2-1 | few | TRBV29-1 | NA | TGCAGCGCCGAGGGGGGGGCTGGTGAGCAGTTCTTC | CSAEGGAGEQFF
TRBJ1-5 | NA | TRBV27 | TRBD1 | TGTGCCAGCACTACGTTAGGGGGCAGCCAGCCCCAGCATTTT | CASTTLGGSQPQHF
TRBJ2-5 | NA | TRBV15 | NA | TGTGCCACCAGCGGGGGACTTAACCCCGAGACCCAGTACTTC | CATSGGLNPETQYF
TRBJ1-1 | NA | TRBV29-1 | NA | TGCAGCGTTCTGACAGAGAACACTGAAGCTTTCTTT | CSVLTENTEAFF
TRBJ2-1 | few | TRBV18 | TRBD2 | TGTGCCAGCTCACCTCTGACTAGCGGCGACCGGGGCAATGAGCAGTTCTTC | CASSPLTSGDRGNEQFF
TRBJ1-1 | NA | TRBV6-5 | NA | TGTGCCAGTGCGACAGGGAACACTGAAGCTTTCTTT | CASATGNTEAFF
TRBJ2-1 | NA | TRBV29-1 | NA | TGCAGCGTTGAACAGGGGCAGGTGTTCGATGAGCAGTTCTTC | CSVEQGQVFDEQFF
TRBJ1-1 | NA | TRBV27 | NA | TGTGCCAGCAGTTCGGGGGGAGCCACTGAAGCTTTCTTT | CASSSGGATEAFF
TRBJ2-7 | few | TRBV4-1 | NA | TGCGCCAGCAGCCCCGCGTCACGGTCCGGTGGATACGAGCAGTACTTC | CASSPASRSGGYEQYF
TRBJ1-1 | NA | TRBV27 | TRBD1 | TGTGCCAGCAGTTTACCGACCGGACAGGCCTGGTTCTTT | CASSLPTGQAWFF
TRBJ2-1 | NA | TRBV29-1 | TRBD1 | TGCAGCGAATGGGACAGGAACTACAATGAGCAGTTCTTC | CSEWDRNYNEQFF
TRBJ2-5 | NA | TRBV5-1 | TRBD2 | TGCGCCAGCAGCTCGAGGACTAGCGGGCAAGAGACCCAGTACTTC | CASSSRTSGQETQYF
TRBJ2-7 | NA | TRBV4-1 | TRBD2 | TGCGCCAGCTCCCAAGTGGAAGGGCGGGAGGGGACCTACGAGCAGTACTTC | CASSQVEGREGTYEQYF
TRBJ2-3 | NA | TRBV4-3 | NA | TGCGCCAGCAGCCCCGGGACTGGGGCAGATACGCAGTATTTT | CASSPGTGADTQYF
TRBJ2-2 | once | TRBV5-1 | NA | TGCGCCAGCATCGCAGGGCCGAACGGGGAGCTGTTTTTT | CASIAGPNGELFF
TRBJ2-7 | NA | TRBV7-2 | NA | TGTGCCAGCAGCTTCGGTTGGGGGGACGAGCAGTACTTC | CASSFGWGDEQYF
TRBJ2-5 | few | TRBV4-1 | NA | TGCGCCAGCAGCCAGGAACAAGCGACCCAGTACTTC | CASSQEQATQYF
TRBJ2-5 | once | TRBV27 | NA | TGTGCCAGCAGTTTAGCTACCCGTCAAGAGACCCAGTACTTC | CASSLATRQETQYF
TRBJ1-2 | NA | TRBV25-1 | NA | TGTGCCAGCAGTTTGGGCAGCGGCTACACCTTC | CASSLGSGYTF
TRBJ2-3 | NA | TRBV20-1 | NA | TGCAGTGCTAGGCGCACAGATACGCAGTATTTT | CSARRTDTQYF
TRBJ2-1 | once | TRBV27 | TRBD1 | TGTGCCAGCAGTTTGACAGGGAGAAACAATGAGCAGTTCTTC | CASSLTGRNNEQFF
TRBJ2-3 | NA | TRBV27 | TRBD2 | TGTGCCAGCACCTTCAAAGGACTAGCGGCCCGCACAGATACGCAGTATTTT | CASTFKGLAARTDTQYF
TRBJ2-3 | few | TRBV4-1 | NA | TGCGCCAGCAGCCAAGGAGCAACAGATACGCAGTATTTT | CASSQGATDTQYF
TRBJ2-1 | NA | TRBV30 | NA | TGTGCCTGGGGGGCTGCCTACAATGAGCAGTTCTTC | CAWGAAYNEQFF
TRBJ2-7 | NA | TRBV4-1 | NA | TGCGCCAGCAGCCAAGTTCGGAACTACGAGCAGTACTTC | CASSQVRNYEQYF
TRBJ1-1 | NA | TRBV29-1 | NA | TGCAGCACCCAACCGAGGGGAGGTCGGGCCCACACTGAAGCTTTCTTT | CSTQPRGGRAHTEAFF
TRBJ1-4 | NA | TRBV6-6 | NA | TGTGCCAGCAGTGGGGAAGAAGACAGTGTAAATGAAAAACTGTTTTTT | CASSGEEDSVNEKLFF
TRBJ2-1 | few | TRBV7-9 | NA | TGTGCCAGCAGTGTCAATGAGCAGTTCTTC | CASSVNEQFF
TRBJ2-5 | once | TRBV5-1 | NA | TGCGCCAGCAGCTTCAGGGGATTACAAGAGACCCAGTACTTC | CASSFRGLQETQYF
TRBJ2-7 | NA | TRBV27 | NA | TGTGCCACCTGCCGGGACACCCACTACGAGCAGTACTTC | CATCRDTHYEQYF
TRBJ1-2 | NA | TRBV28 | NA | TGTGCCAGCAGCACCTTGATCGACGGAGGGGGTTATGGCTACACCTTC | CASSTLIDGGGYGYTF
TRBJ2-3 | NA | TRBV27 | NA | TGTGCCAGCAGATACACAGATACGCAGTATTTT | CASRYTDTQYF
TRBJ1-2 | NA | TRBV27 | NA | TGTGCCAGCAGTTCAAGGCCCGCTGAGGGGTATGGCTACACCTTC | CASSSRPAEGYGYTF
TRBJ2-5 | few | TRBV4-1 | NA | TGCGCCAGCAGCCAAGAGACAGGAATCGAGACCCAGTACTTC | CASSQETGIETQYF
TRBJ2-5 | few | TRBV7-8 | NA | TGTGCCAGCACCCCTGGCGAGACCCAGTACTTC | CASTPGETQYF
TRBJ2-1 | NA | TRBV2 | TRBD2 | TGTGCCAGCGGGATTAGCGGGACGAGCTCCTACAATGAGCAGTTCTTC | CASGISGTSSYNEQFF
TRBJ1-1 | NA | TRBV4-1 | NA | TGCGCCAGCAGCCAAGGGAGGGGGACTGAAGCTTTCTTT | CASSQGRGTEAFF
TRBJ1-5 | few | TRBV21-1 | NA | TGTGCCAGCAGCGAGGCGGGCCCACTCAATCAGCCCCAGCATTTT | CASSEAGPLNQPQHF
TRBJ1-5 | few | TRBV23-1 | NA | TGCGCCAGCAGTCCCCCGGCCCAGGTGGGGCAGCCCCAGCATTTT | CASSPPAQVGQPQHF
TRBJ2-1 | NA | TRBV9 | NA | TGTGCCAGCAGCGTGCTTAGCGGCTCCGGTAATGAGCAGTTCTTC | CASSVLSGSGNEQFF